The 25 T cell receptor beta chains below were found in one sample sequenced in a study of early stage breast cancer tumors (dated 2017 in TCRdb). The receptor library was made with the immunoSEQ multiplex PCR assay. The clones in this table, taken by TCRdb from immuneACCESS, are in-frame only. Not every clone is retained; where verified, under half of the shortfall comes from an unresolved V gene, and the cause of the rest is unknown. The sample table shows roughly 10,000 clones, and about four fifths are seen once. The ten biggest clones cover approximately 13% of the sample. Sequenced input: breast tumor tissue. These receptors originate from a person between 70 and 80 years old with breast cancer.

The rearrangement links TRBV5-6 to TRBJ1-2; 7 bases are shared with TRBD1. The CDR3 spans 14 residues. Per the germline V gene, CDR1 is SGHDT and CDR2 is YYEEEE. With 0 bases clipped from V and 8 bases from J, the junction kept 7 bases outside the gene matches. DNA for the CDR3: TGTGCCAGCAGCTTGGAGGGGGCCTATAGAGGCTACACCTTC. This codes for CASSLEGAYRGYTF.

The V gene is TRBV14, the J gene TRBJ1-4, with D perhaps TRBD1 (5 bases). V shed 1 base and J shed 8 bases, with 11 bases lying between them. The CDR3 has 14 amino acids. Germline V CDR1 and CDR2: SGHDN, FVKESK. The CDR3 is CASSQAGDGEKLFF. CDR3 DNA: TGTGCCAGCAGCCAAGCGGGGGATGGAGAAAAACTGTTTTTT.

This chain links TRBV19 with TRBJ1-2; D is unclear. The CDR3 is 14 residues long. Germline-derived CDR1 and CDR2 are LNHDA and SQIVND (reference sequence). V lost 1 base and J 8 bases, leaving 14 bases between the germline ends. The DNA of the CDR3 is TGTGCCAGTAGTATAGGAGCCCTTGGTGTGGGCTACACCTTC. Its protein is CASSIGALGVGYTF.

The V gene is TRBV6-1, the J gene TRBJ2-1; TRBD1 agrees at 10 bases. The CDR3 is 14 residues long. The V gene end was trimmed by 5 bases and the J gene end by 7 bases; junction bases not matched to a gene: 5. The germline V gene encodes CDR1 MNHNS and CDR2 SASEGT. CDR3 region: CASSLLGQGNEQFF. For the CDR3, the DNA is TGTGCCAGCAGTCTATTGGGACAGGGGAATGAGCAGTTCTTC.

The chain uses TRBV28 and TRBJ2-7; 7 nucleotides agree with TRBD1. This CDR3 is 12 amino acids long. The germline V gene encodes CDR1 MDHEN and CDR2 SYDVKM. Losses at the gene ends were 10 bases for V and 1 base for J; bases not matched to a gene: 4. The CDR3: CATQTGSYEQYF. The CDR3 coding sequence is TGTGCCACCCAGACAGGGTCCTACGAGCAGTACTTC.

This clone was seen a single time. The chain carries TRBV7-9 and TRBJ2-1; 10 bases map to TRBD2. The CDR3 covers 15 residues. Germline V lookup: CDR1 SEHNR, CDR2 FQNEAQ (reference sequence). V dropped 1 base and J dropped 8; count of bases not matched to a gene: 5. The CDR3 nucleotides are TGTGCCAGCAGCTTAGGCCTAGCGGGAGTGGATGAGCAGTTCTTC. Residues: CASSLGLAGVDEQFF.

This chain links TRBV5-3 with TRBJ1-2, with a possible D match to TRBD1 (5 bases). TRBV5-3 falls under the ORF class, with uncertain function. V was shortened by 2 bases and J by 0 bases, with 23 bases between the two germline ends. This CDR3 spans 19 amino acids. This CDR3 reads CARSFIQSGQPGANYGYTF. CDR3 sequence (DNA): TGTGCCAGAAGCTTTATCCAGTCGGGGCAACCGGGGGCTAACTATGGCTACACCTTC.

This clone has more than one count but fewer than ten. V is TRBV6-6 and J is TRBJ1-6, with D tentatively TRBD1 (5 bases). CDR3 length: 14 residues. From germline, CDR1 is MNHNY and CDR2 SVGAGI (reference sequence). Trimming took 7 bases from V and 7 from J, leaving 14 bases between them. The CDR3: CASTYRQGNSPLHF. As DNA, the CDR3 is TGTGCCAGCACCTATCGGCAGGGCAATTCACCCCTCCACTTT.

This chain joins TRBV9 and TRBJ2-7; 9 nucleotides match TRBD2. Looked up from germline, CDR1 is SGDLS and CDR2 is YYNGEE. J lost 3 bases, V lost 0 bases, and 7 bases had no gene match. This CDR3 is 16 amino acids long. CDR3 in amino acids: CASSVDSSGRFYEQYF. As DNA, the CDR3 is TGTGCCAGCAGCGTAGATAGTAGCGGGAGATTCTACGAGCAGTACTTC.

Only a few counts were recorded for this clone. V usage is TRBV4-3 and J usage is TRBJ1-4; 9 positions match TRBD1. Trimming took 0 bases from V and 5 from J; bases not matched to a gene: 4. This CDR3 is 16 amino acids long. The germline V gene has CDR1 LGHNA and CDR2 YSLEER. This CDR3 reads CASSQDRGQGNEKLFF. The CDR3, as DNA: TGCGCCAGCAGCCAAGATAGAGGACAGGGGAATGAAAAACTGTTTTTT.

The rearrangement joins TRBV5-1 to TRBJ1-1; 7 positions match TRBD1. V lost 4 bases, J lost 0 bases, and 6 bases stayed unmatched. The CDR3 length is 15 residues. In germline, CDR1 is SGHRS, CDR2 YFSETQ. The CDR3 sequence is CASSRTGPMNTEAFF. The CDR3 bases are TGCGCCAGCAGCAGGACAGGACCTATGAACACTGAAGCTTTCTTT.

This sequence joins TRBV19 and TRBJ2-3, with 7 bases lining up with TRBD2. The V and J ends lost 4 bases and 5 bases, in that order; junction bases with no gene match: 12. This CDR3 is 16 amino acids long. Germline loops: CDR1 LNHDA, CDR2 SQIVND (reference sequence). The CDR3 nucleotides read TGTGCCAGTAGTACCCGAATACCGGGGAGGGTAGATACGCAGTATTTT. Residues: CASSTRIPGRVDTQYF.

The chain has TRBV27 and TRBJ1-6, with TRBD1 as a possible D gene (6 bases). The CDR3 extends over 13 amino acids. Between the trimmed V and J ends, which lost 7 bases and 7 bases, there was a span of 11 bases. Germline assignment: CDR1 MNHEY and CDR2 SMNVEV (reference sequence). In nucleotides, the CDR3 is TGTGCCAGCAAGGGAACAGGGAATTCACCCCTCCACTTT. It codes for CASKGTGNSPLHF.

The rearrangement links TRBV7-2 to TRBJ1-6; 8 positions agree with TRBD1. The trim removed 5 bases at V and 10 bases at J, leaving 10 bases unmatched. This CDR3 has 15 amino acids. The germline CDR1 and CDR2 sequences are SGHTA and FQGNSA. The CDR3 here is CASSPIGQGRSPLHF. CDR3 in DNA: TGTGCCAGCAGCCCGATAGGACAGGGAAGGTCACCCCTCCACTTT.

The chain is built from TRBV25-1 and TRBJ2-7; 11 bases map to TRBD2. Looked up from germline, CDR1 is MGHDK and CDR2 is SYGVNS. The V and J ends lost 3 bases and 6 bases, in that order; junction bases with no gene match: 7. The CDR3 loop spans 15 amino acids. The CDR3 here is CASSDTPSGRPEQYF. The CDR3 DNA sequence: TGTGCCAGCAGTGATACCCCTAGCGGGAGGCCCGAGCAGTACTTC.

This clone occurred a few times. The gene calls are TRBV4-1 and TRBJ1-6; no firm D call. Trimming stripped 5 bases from V and 0 bases from J, with 8 bases between. From germline, CDR1 is MGHRA and CDR2 YSYEKL. The CDR3 loop spans 15 amino acids. CDR3 DNA sequence: TGCGCCAGCAGCGCGGAGAGCTCCTATAATTCACCCCTCCACTTT. Translation gives CASSAESSYNSPLHF.

This chain links TRBV19 with TRBJ2-7; 10 nucleotides match TRBD1. J gave up 0 bases and V 7 bases, and 3 bases lay outside the gene matches. The length of the CDR3 is 14 residues. Looked up from germline, CDR1 is LNHDA and CDR2 is SQIVND (reference sequence). CDR3 sequence (DNA): TGTGCCAGTACCTGGACAGGGGGCTCCTACGAGCAGTACTTC. This sequence encodes CASTWTGGSYEQYF.

The rearrangement joins TRBV7-7 to TRBJ2-5; 7 bases are a match to TRBD1. Germline CDR1 is SSHAT and CDR2 is FNYEAQ (reference sequence). The CDR3 has 15 amino acids. The junction had 7 bases not matched to a gene; V was cut back by 1 base and J by 5 bases. CDR3 nucleotides: TGTGCCAGCAGCTTAGGGGTTACAGGGGAGGAGACCCAGTACTTC. Amino acids: CASSLGVTGEETQYF. Looking up the rest from reference TRBV7-7 and TRBJ2-5 gives the full variable domain: GAGVSQSPRYKVTKRGQDVTLRCDPISSHATLYWYQQALGQGPEFLTYFNYEAQPDKSGLPSDRFSAERPEGSISTLTIQRTEQRDSAMYRCASSLGVTGEETQYFGPGTRLLVL.

The chain is built from TRBV2 and TRBJ1-5; D ambiguous. Germline V lookup: CDR1 SNHLY, CDR2 FYNNEI. The CDR3 length is 14 residues. Deletions cut 6 bases from V and 4 bases from J, with 13 bases between. Written as DNA, the CDR3 is TGTGCCAGCAGATTAAAGGGAGCGAATCAGCCCCAGCATTTT. Translated: CASRLKGANQPQHF.

The chain combines TRBV11-1 with TRBJ2-7; 7 bases are shared with TRBD1. The germline V gene has CDR1 SGHAT and CDR2 FQDESV (reference sequence). The V segment lost 0 bases and the J segment 3 bases; nucleotides outside the gene matches: 2. The CDR3 runs 14 residues. The CDR3 DNA sequence: TGTGCCAGCAGCTTAGCGACAGGGCGCTACGAGCAGTACTTC. It yields the protein CASSLATGRYEQYF.

The chain employs TRBV7-2 and TRBJ2-3; 7 nucleotides match TRBD2. V lost 5 bases, J lost 6 bases, and 11 bases stayed unmatched. This CDR3 contains 15 residues. Germline CDR1 is SGHTA and CDR2 is FQGNSA. This CDR3 reads CASSPGLAVTDTQYF. CDR3 in DNA: TGTGCCAGCAGCCCCGGGCTAGCGGTTACCGATACGCAGTATTTT.

This clone appeared a few times. The V and J genes are TRBV28 and TRBJ1-5, with TRBD1 matching 7 bases. This CDR3 spans 14 amino acids. The ends lost 4 bases at V and 9 bases at J; junction bases unmatched: 9. Per germline, CDR1 MDHEN and CDR2 SYDVKM. The CDR3 here is CASSSNRDSRPQHF. The CDR3, as DNA: TGTGCCAGCAGTTCTAACCGGGACAGTCGGCCCCAGCATTTT.

This clone came up a few times. CDR3 region: CASSSGLADGEQYF. For the CDR3, the DNA is TGTGCCAGCTCATCGGGACTAGCTGATGGCGAGCAGTACTTC. The rearrangement links TRBV18 to TRBJ2-7; TRBD2 matches at 9 bases. V was clipped by 5 bases and J by 6 bases; unmatched bases: 8. This CDR3 is 14 amino acids long. Germline CDR1 and CDR2: KGHSH and LQKENI.

This clone was detected once. V usage is TRBV11-2 and J usage is TRBJ2-6; 9 nucleotides agree with TRBD1. J was trimmed by 4 bases and V by 5 bases; bases with no gene match: 9. Germline CDR1 is SGHAT and CDR2 is FQNNGV. CDR3 length: 17 amino acids. CDR3 in amino acids: CASSDRDRVGGANVLTF. CDR3 in DNA: TGTGCCAGCAGCGACCGGGACAGGGTGGGGGGGGCCAACGTCCTGACTTTC.

V and J are TRBV2 and TRBJ1-4, with no clear D. CDR1 and CDR2 from the germline V gene are SNHLY and FYNNEI. CDR3 length: 14 amino acids. The germline V and J ends were trimmed by 4 bases and 1 base, with 7 bases remaining between them. The CDR3 DNA is TGTGCCAGCAGTGTTCGGGGAACTAATGAAAAACTGTTTTTT. Translating it yields CASSVRGTNEKLFF.